The source of this T cell receptor (beta chain) is a study of T cell repertoires in cytomegalovirus infection. TCRdb reprocessed the reads with MiXCR, giving one entry per CDR3 protein. Here the sample spans 750,000 to 950,000 distinct CDR3 sequences, roughly 28% being singletons. This clonotype was counted a few times. Its antigen is currently unknown. This receptor was obtained from a human donor in good health (CMV status not recorded). Some clones in this sample may be carry-over from other donors' samples. This specimen consisted of cultured CD8+ T cells from PBMCs, obtained from culture after CMV antigen stimulation.

The CDR3 loop is CASSPKSRSYEQYV. In DNA form, the CDR3 reads TGTGCCAGCAGCCCCAAGTCTCGCTCCTACGAGCAGTACGTC. J is TRBJ2-7 and V is TRBV6-2 or TRBV6-3; no firm D call. The germline V gene encodes CDR1 MNHEY and CDR2 SVGEGT. This CDR3 comprises 14 residues. With 6 bases removed from V and 0 bases from J, the gap between germline ends came to 12 bases.